The T cell receptor beta chain under discussion was sequenced for a study of cytomegalovirus exposure and HLA in healthy donors. Study-level background: Approximately 80 million unique TCRs from HLA-typed donors were held in an early data release. Whole-study results and caveats: Only CMV serostatus was available as immune exposure information. Researchers reported from a later analysis that most CMV-associated TCR beta chains appeared HLA-restricted. The majority of TCR sequences were rare, yet some public TCRs appeared in many donors.

This clone was observed a single time. Its antigen is as yet unknown. V shed 3 bases and J shed 0 bases, with 10 bases lying between them. From germline, CDR1 is SGHTA and CDR2 FQGTGA. The CDR3 totals 15 residues. Primers included in the PCR were 60 Vbeta and 13 Jbeta primers. Sequencing used immunoSEQ multiplex PCR; TCRdb keeps in-frame clones, though not all of them. Of roughly 200,000 clones in the sample, 76% were seen once. The chain recombines TRBV7-3 with TRBJ2-3; D possibly corresponds to TRBD2 (5 bases). The source material was PBMCs. This receptor was obtained from a man in his late teens or twenties in good health and CMV-seronegative. The CDR3 loop is CASSFSGSSTDTQYF. The CDR3, as DNA: TGTGCCAGCAGCTTCAGCGGCTCTAGCACAGATACGCAGTATTTT.